This TCR beta chain emerged from a study of OX40 agonist ivuxolimab in advanced cancers. Findings of the study overall: Near-lowest levels of clonal expansion characterized partial responders at 0.1-3.0 mg/kg.

Repertoires were generated with immunoSEQ multiplex PCR, while TCRdb's copy carries only in-frame clones and drops some. The data show 70,000 to 95,000 clones, around 87% seen once. For this clone: What it binds is unknown.

This CDR3 is built from 16 residues. Germline CDR1 SGHRS, CDR2 YFSETQ. V gave up 7 bases and J gave up 8 bases; unmatched junction bases: 19. The specimen comprised CD4+ or CD8+ T cells sorted from blood, sampled in a trial of the OX40 agonist ivuxolimab. This TCR derives from an adult with an advanced solid tumor such as melanoma, head and neck, liver or kidney cancer. The chain combines TRBV5-1 with TRBJ2-7; 9 bases are shared with TRBD1. In DNA form, the CDR3 reads TGCGCCAGCGCCGAAGGTCCCGGGACAGGGTCCCTTCAGCAGTACTTC. Its translation: CASAEGPGTGSLQQYF.